This T cell receptor beta chain emerged from a study of blood T cell repertoires in COVID-19. Study-wide context: The samples span acute and convalescent COVID-19 from the United States, Italy and Spain. PBMCs, B-cell-depleted T cells, or T cells provided the cDNA or gDNA that made up the material.

Followed longitudinally, the Seattle patients had been enrolled during active infection. Per the germline V gene, CDR1 is SEHNR and CDR2 is FQNEAQ (reference sequence). Trimming took 8 bases from V and 1 from J, leaving 8 bases between them. CDR3 length: 12 residues. In the source study's methods: Estimation of nucleated cell counts was performed using reference gene primer amplification. Assay: immunoSEQ multiplex PCR; the TCRdb copy retains only in-frame clones and omits some. V and J calls and clone size are as listed in that table; D and trimming were resolved from the DNA. Among some 300,000 clones, around 88% were seen once, and the ten largest hold over 10%.

The sequenced sample was peripheral blood. J is TRBJ1-1 and V is TRBV7-9; D ambiguous. This receptor was obtained from a woman aged 70 to 79 with COVID-19, enrolled during active disease. The CDR3 region is CASSNGNTEAFF. For the CDR3, the DNA is TGTGCCAGCTCGAACGGGAACACTGAAGCTTTCTTT.